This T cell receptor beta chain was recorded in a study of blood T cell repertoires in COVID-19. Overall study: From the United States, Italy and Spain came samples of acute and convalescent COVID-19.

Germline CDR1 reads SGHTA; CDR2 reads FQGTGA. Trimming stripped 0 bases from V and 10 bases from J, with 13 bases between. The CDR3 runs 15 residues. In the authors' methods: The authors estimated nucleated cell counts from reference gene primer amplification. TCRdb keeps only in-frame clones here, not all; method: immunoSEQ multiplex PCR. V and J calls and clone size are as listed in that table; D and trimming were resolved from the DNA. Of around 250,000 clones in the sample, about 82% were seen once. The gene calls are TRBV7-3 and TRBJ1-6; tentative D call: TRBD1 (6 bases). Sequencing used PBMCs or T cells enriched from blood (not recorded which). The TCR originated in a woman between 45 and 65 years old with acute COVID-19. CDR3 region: CASSLTGNRDSPLHF. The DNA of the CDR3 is TGTGCCAGCAGCTTAACGGGGAACAGGGACTCACCCCTCCACTTT. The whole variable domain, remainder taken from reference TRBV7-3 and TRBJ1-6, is GAGVSQTPSNKVTEKGKYVELRCDPISGHTALYWYRQSLGQGPEFLIYFQGTGAADDSGLPNDRFFAVRPEGSVSTLKIQRTERGDSAVYLCASSLTGNRDSPLHFGNGTRLTVT.